This TCR beta chain was identified during a study of T cell repertoires in cytomegalovirus infection. There are a few counts of this clonotype. Its target is not known. TCRdb re-derived calls from the reads in MiXCR, one entry per CDR3 protein. The sample includes under 500,000 distinct CDR3 sequences, about 39% seen only once; the top ten take 35% to 50%. The length of the CDR3 is 16 residues. The trim removed 1 base at V and 2 bases at J, leaving 1 base unmatched. In germline, CDR1 is MGHRA, CDR2 YSYEKL. The chain carries TRBV4-1 and TRBJ1-5; 11 bases are a match to TRBD1. This TCR came from a human donor in good health (CMV status not recorded). Some clones in this sample may be carry-over from other donors' samples. This specimen was cultured PBMCs, taken from culture after CMV antigen stimulation. CDR3 DNA sequence: TGCGCCAGCAGCCAAGGGACAGGGGGCGGCAATCAGCCCCAGCATTTT. As protein: CASSQGTGGGNQPQHF.